This T cell receptor (beta chain) was captured in a study of cytomegalovirus exposure and HLA in healthy donors. Germline assignment: CDR1 SGHAT and CDR2 FQNNGV. This CDR3 is 16 amino acids long. Amplification used 60 Vbeta primers and 13 Jbeta primers. Profiled with immunoSEQ multiplex PCR; TCRdb holds only in-frame clones, not every one. The sample carries roughly 120,000 clones, 80% recorded once. The chain carries TRBV11-2 and TRBJ2-7, with D tentatively TRBD1 (7 bases). The closer fit of TRBJ2-1 to the DNA end suggests the J call may be wrong. The sample consisted of PBMCs. The clonotype originates from a man aged 25 to 40 in good health and CMV-seronegative. CDR3 residues: CASSLVRGESYNEQFF. CDR3 in DNA: TGTGCCAGCAGCTTAGTCAGGGGGGAATCCTACAATGAGCAGTTCTTC.